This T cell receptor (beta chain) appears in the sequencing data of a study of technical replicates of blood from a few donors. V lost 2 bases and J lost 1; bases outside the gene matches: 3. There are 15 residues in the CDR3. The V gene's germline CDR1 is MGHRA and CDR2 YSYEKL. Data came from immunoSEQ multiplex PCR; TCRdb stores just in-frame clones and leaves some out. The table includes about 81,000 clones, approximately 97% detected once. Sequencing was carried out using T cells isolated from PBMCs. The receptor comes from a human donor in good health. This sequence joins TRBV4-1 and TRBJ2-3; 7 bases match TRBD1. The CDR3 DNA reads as TGCGCCAGCAGCCAACCTGGGACAGGCACAGATACGCAGTATTTT. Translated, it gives CASSQPGTGTDTQYF.